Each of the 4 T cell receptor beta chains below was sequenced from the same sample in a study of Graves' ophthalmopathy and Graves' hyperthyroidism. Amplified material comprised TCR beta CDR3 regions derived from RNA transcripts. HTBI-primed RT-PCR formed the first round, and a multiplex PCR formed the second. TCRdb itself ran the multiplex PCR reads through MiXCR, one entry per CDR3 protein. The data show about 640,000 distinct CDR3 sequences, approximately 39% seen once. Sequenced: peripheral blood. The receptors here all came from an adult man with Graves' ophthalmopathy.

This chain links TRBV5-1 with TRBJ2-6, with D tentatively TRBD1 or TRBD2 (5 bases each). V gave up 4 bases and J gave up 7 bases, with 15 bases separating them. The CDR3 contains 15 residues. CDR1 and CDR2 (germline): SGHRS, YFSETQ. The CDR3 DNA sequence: TGCGCCAGCAGCCCCGCGCAGGGAGAAGCCAACGTCCTGACTTTC. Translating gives CASSPAQGEANVLTF.

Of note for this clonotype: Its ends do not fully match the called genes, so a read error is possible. Here the CDR3 DNA reads TGCAGCGTTGGACCAGGGGGGAACACCGGGGAGCTGTACTTC. This gives the protein CSVGPGGNTGELYF. This sequence joins TRBV29-1 and TRBJ2-7; D perhaps matches TRBD1 (7 bases). This CDR3 region has 14 residues. Germline assignment: CDR1 SQVTM and CDR2 ANQGSEA.

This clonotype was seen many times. Here the CDR3 reads CASSLALADGETQYF. CDR3 coding DNA: TGCGCCAGCAGCTTGGCCCTAGCTGACGGAGAGACCCAGTACTTC. The chain has TRBV5-1 and TRBJ2-5; D is possibly TRBD2 (5 bases). Deletions cut 0 bases from V and 4 bases from J, with 13 bases between. The CDR3 contains 15 residues. CDR1 and CDR2 from the germline V gene are SGHRS and YFSETQ.

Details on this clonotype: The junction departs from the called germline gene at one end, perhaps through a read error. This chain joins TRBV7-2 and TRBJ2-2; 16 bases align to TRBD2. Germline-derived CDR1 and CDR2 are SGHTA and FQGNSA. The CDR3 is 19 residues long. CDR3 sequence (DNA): TGCGCCAGCAGCCACCAAATGGGACTAGCGGGGGGGAGTACCGGGGAGCTGTTTTTT. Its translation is CASSHQMGLAGGSTGELFF.